This T cell receptor beta chain was found in a study of cytomegalovirus exposure and HLA in healthy donors. Study findings and constraints: TCR beta V- and J-gene trimming was later associated with a missense DCLRE1C variant. Using the classifier, cytomegalovirus status was reportedly diagnosed with high specificity and sensitivity.

Likely unrecorded immune exposures existed in these nominally healthy donors. A note on this clone: Its antigen remains unidentified.

Germline trimming cut 4 bases from V and 5 bases from J; bases unmatched to any gene: 6. Germline values: CDR1 SNHLY, CDR2 FYNNEI. The CDR3 contains 15 residues. Primers for the PCR totalled 60 Vbeta and 13 Jbeta. The data were produced by immunoSEQ multiplex PCR, yet TCRdb's version contains in-frame clones alone and is incomplete. The sample shows about 130,000 clones, 80% to 85% of them seen only once. Sequences were obtained from PBMCs. The V gene is TRBV2, the J gene TRBJ1-5; 9 bases are shared with TRBD1. This receptor was taken from a boy under 18 in good health and CMV-seronegative. This CDR3 reads CASSASGTGHQPQHF. DNA for the CDR3: TGTGCCAGCAGTGCCTCCGGGACAGGGCATCAGCCCCAGCATTTT.